This T cell receptor beta chain was observed in a study of blood T cell repertoires in COVID-19. The wider study: Sources were T cells, B-cell-depleted T cells, or PBMCs; the material itself was cDNA or gDNA.

Recovered status in Cohort 3 required two negative PCRs, clearance, or symptom resolution. Germline lookup yields CDR1 SNHLY and CDR2 FYNNEI. V dropped 1 base and J dropped 12 bases, with 12 bases sitting between them. The CDR3 runs 12 residues. The repertoire was sequenced with immunoSEQ multiplex PCR; TCRdb's copy has only in-frame clones and lacks some. The sample includes about 480,000 clones, around 89% of them seen just once. The sequencing input was PBMCs or T cells enriched from blood (not recorded which). The chain joins TRBV2 to TRBJ1-1; unclear D gene. The sequence came from a woman between 40 and 55 years old who had recovered from COVID-19. Written as DNA, the CDR3 is TGTGCCAGCAGTGAAGGAAAAGGGAGAACTTTCTTT. It translates to CASSEGKGRTFF. Full variable domain (outside the CDR3, taken from reference TRBV2 and TRBJ1-1): EPEVTQTPSHQVTQMGQEVILRCVPISNHLYFYWYRQILGQKVEFLVSFYNNEISEKSEIFDDQFSVERPDGSNFTLKIRSTKLEDSAMYFCASSEGKGRTFFGQGTRLTVV.